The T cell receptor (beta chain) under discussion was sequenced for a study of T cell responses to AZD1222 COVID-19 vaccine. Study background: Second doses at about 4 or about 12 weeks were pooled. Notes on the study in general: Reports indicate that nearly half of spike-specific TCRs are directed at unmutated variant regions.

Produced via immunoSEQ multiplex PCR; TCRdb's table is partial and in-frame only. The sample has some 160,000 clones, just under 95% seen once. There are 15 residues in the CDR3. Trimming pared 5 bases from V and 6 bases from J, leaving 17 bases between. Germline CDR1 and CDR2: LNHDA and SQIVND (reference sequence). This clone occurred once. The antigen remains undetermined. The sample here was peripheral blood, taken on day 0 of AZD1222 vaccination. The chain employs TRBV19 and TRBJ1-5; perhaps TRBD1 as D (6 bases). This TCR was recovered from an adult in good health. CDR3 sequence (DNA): TGTGCCAGTAGTTCCCTCCCCACAGGGTTTCAGCCCCAGCATTTT. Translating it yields CASSSLPTGFQPQHF.